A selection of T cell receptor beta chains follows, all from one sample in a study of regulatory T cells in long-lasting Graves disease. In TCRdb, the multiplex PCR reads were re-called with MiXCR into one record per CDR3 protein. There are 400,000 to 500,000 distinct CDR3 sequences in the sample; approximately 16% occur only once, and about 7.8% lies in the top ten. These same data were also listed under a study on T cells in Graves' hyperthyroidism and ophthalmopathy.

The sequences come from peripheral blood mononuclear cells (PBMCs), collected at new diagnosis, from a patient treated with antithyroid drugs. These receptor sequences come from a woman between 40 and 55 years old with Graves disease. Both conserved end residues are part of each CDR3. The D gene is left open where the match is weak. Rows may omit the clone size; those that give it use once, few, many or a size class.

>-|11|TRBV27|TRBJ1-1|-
TGTGCCAGCAGGGGTGTTACTGAAGCTTTCTTT
CASRGVTEAFF
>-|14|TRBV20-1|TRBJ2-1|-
TGCAGTGCCCAGGGGGGAGATTCCTACAATGAGCAGTTCTTC
CSAQGGDSYNEQFF
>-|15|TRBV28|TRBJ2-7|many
TGTGCCAGCAGTCCACAGGGCCAAAGCTCCTACGAGCAGTACTTC
CASSPQGQSSYEQYF
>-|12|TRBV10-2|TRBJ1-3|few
TGCGCCGGCAGGGGCCGGGGAAACACCATATATTTT
CAGRGRGNTIYF
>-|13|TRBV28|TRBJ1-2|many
TGTGCCAGCAGTTTACAGGACAGCTATGGCTACACCTTC
CASSLQDSYGYTF
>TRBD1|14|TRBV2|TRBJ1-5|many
TGTGCCAGCAGCGTCGCGACAGGGCATCAGCCCCAGCATTTT
CASSVATGHQPQHF
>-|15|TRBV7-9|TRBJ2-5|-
TGTGCCAGCCAAACCAGCTCGGGAAGGCAGGAGACCCAGTACTTC
CASQTSSGRQETQYF
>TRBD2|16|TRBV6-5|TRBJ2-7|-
TGTGCCAGCAGTTACTCGCACGGGAGGGCCAGCTACGAGCAGTACTTC
CASSYSHGRASYEQYF
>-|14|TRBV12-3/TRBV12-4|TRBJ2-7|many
TGTGCCAGCAGTGCCGGGCACAGGGTGGGAGAGCAGTACTTC
CASSAGHRVGEQYF
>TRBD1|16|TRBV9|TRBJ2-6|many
TGTGCCAGCAGCGTAGACAGGGGCGTGGGGGCCAACGTCCTGACTTTC
CASSVDRGVGANVLTF
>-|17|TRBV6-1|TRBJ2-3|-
TGTGCCAGCAGCCCACCCCGGACAAATAAACACACAGATACGCAGTATTTT
CASSPPRTNKHTDTQYF
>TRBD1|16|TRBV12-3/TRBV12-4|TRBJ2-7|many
TGTGCCAGCAGGACCAATACAGGGGTGGGATTTTACGAGCAGTACTTC
CASRTNTGVGFYEQYF
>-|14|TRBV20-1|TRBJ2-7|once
TGCAGTGCTAGCCTCGGGGAGGTTGATTACGAGCAGTACTTC
CSASLGEVDYEQYF
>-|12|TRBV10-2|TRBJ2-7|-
TGCGCCAGCAGTGAAACGTACTACGAGCAGTACTTC
CASSETYYEQYF
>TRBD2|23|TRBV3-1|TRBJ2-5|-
TGTGCCAGCAGCCAAGATCTTATCCTTGAACAAGGGACTAGCGGGATCCCCCGCGAGACCCAGTACTTC
CASSQDLILEQGTSGIPRETQYF
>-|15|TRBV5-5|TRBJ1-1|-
TGTGCCAGCAGCGCGGAACAGGTGCTTAACACTGAAGCTTTCTTT
CASSAEQVLNTEAFF
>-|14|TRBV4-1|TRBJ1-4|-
TGCGCCAGCAGCCAAGTCTCAACTAATGAAAAACTGTTTTTT
CASSQVSTNEKLFF
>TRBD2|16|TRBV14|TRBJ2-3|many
TGTGCCAGCAGCGTAGGACTAGCGCCCAGCACAGATACGCAGTATTTT
CASSVGLAPSTDTQYF
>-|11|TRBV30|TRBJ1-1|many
TGTGCCTGGGCTCAGGGTGCCGAAGCTTTCTTT
CAWAQGAEAFF
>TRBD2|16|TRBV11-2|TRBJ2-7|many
TGTGCCAGCAGCTCTCGGACTAGCGGAAGCTCCTACGAGCAGTACTTC
CASSSRTSGSSYEQYF
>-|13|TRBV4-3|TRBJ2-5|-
TGCGCCAGCAGCCAAGGACTGGAAGAGACCCAGTACTTC
CASSQGLEETQYF
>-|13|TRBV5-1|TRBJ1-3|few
TGCGCCAGCAGCTTGGTAGGAGGGGACACCATATATTTT
CASSLVGGDTIYF
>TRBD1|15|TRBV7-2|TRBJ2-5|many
TGTGCCAGCAGCTTCTCCCGGACAGGGCTGGAGACCCAGTACTTC
CASSFSRTGLETQYF
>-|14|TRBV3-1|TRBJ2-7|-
TGTGCCAGCAGCCAAGCAAGCGGAGCCTACGAGCAGTACTTC
CASSQASGAYEQYF
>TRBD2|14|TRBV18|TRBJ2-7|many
TGTGCCAGCTCACCAGGTAGCGGGATCGACGAGCAGTACTTC
CASSPGSGIDEQYF
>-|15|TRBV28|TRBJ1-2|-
TGTGCCAGCAGTTTAATTGAGGGCTCTAACTATGGCTACACCTTC
CASSLIEGSNYGYTF
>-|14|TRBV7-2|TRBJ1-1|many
TGTGCCACCAAGAAAGGACAGCTGAACACTGAAGCTTTCTTT
CATKKGQLNTEAFF
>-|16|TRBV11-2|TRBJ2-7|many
TGTGCCAGCAGCTTAGGCCGGAACACTGACTCCTACGAGCAGTACTTC
CASSLGRNTDSYEQYF
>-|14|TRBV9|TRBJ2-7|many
TGTGCCAGCAGCGACCGGGACTCCTCCTACGAGCAGTACTTC
CASSDRDSSYEQYF
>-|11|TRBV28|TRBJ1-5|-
TGTGCCAGCCAGACCAATCAGCCCCAGCATTTT
CASQTNQPQHF
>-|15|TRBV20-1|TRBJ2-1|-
TGCAGTGCTAGAGATTCAAGAAATCCAGCATCCGAGCAGTTCTTC
CSARDSRNPASEQFF
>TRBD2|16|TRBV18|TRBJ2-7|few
TGTGCCAGCTCAACTATCGCGACTAGCGGGAGGTACGAGCAGTACTTC
CASSTIATSGRYEQYF
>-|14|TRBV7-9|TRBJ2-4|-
TGTGCCAGCAGCTTAGGGAACCAGAAAAACATTCAGTACTTC
CASSLGNQKNIQYF
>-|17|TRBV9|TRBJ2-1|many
TGTGCCAGCAGCGTAGTTGGAATGGGCGGGACGATGGATGAGCAGTTCTTC
CASSVVGMGGTMDEQFF
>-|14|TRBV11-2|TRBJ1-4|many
TGTGCCAGCAGCCCCGGGCCCGCGGATGAAAAACTGTTTTTT
CASSPGPADEKLFF
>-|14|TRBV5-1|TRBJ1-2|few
TGCGCCAGCAGCTTGTCTCCAGAAAACTATGGCTACACCTTC
CASSLSPENYGYTF
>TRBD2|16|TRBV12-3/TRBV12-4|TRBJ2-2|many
TGTGCCAGCAGTCCCGGGACTAGCGCTACCACCGGGGAGCTGTTTTTT
CASSPGTSATTGELFF
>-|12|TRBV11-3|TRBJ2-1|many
TGTGCCAGCAGCTCACTACCGCCCGGGCAGTTCTTC
CASSSLPPGQFF
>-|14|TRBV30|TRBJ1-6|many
TGTGCCTGGGACGGGAGCTCCTATAATTCACCCCTCCACTTT
CAWDGSSYNSPLHF
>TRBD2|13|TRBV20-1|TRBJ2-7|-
TGCAGTGCCACGGGACTAGCGAATTACGAGCAGTACTTC
CSATGLANYEQYF
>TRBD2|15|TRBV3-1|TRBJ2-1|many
TGTGCCAGCAGCCAGTTCAGCGGGACTAGCAATGAGCAGTTCTTC
CASSQFSGTSNEQFF
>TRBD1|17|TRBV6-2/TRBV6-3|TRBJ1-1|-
TGTGCCAGCAGTTACACAAGGGACAGGGAGTCGAACACTGAAGCTTTCTTT
CASSYTRDRESNTEAFF
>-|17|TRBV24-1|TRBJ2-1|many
TGTGCCACCAGTGATTTGCCGTCGAGCGGAACCTACAATGAGCAGTTCTTC
CATSDLPSSGTYNEQFF
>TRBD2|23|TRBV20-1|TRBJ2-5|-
TGCAGTGCTAGAGTGACCCCTTTTTTCAAGACGTCGAGCGGGAATGATAACCAAGAGACCCAGTACTTC
CSARVTPFFKTSSGNDNQETQYF
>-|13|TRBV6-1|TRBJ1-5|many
TGTGCCAGCACCCAGTATAGCAATCAGCCCCAGCATTTT
CASTQYSNQPQHF
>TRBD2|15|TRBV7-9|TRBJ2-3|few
TGTGCCAGCAGCTCACTAGCGGAGATTTCAGATACGCAGTATTTT
CASSSLAEISDTQYF
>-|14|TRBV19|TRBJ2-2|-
TGTGCCAGTAGTATAAGGGGGGATTCCGGGGAGCTGTTTTTT
CASSIRGDSGELFF
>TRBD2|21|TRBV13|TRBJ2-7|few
TGTGCCAGCAGCTTAACCGGGGCAAGACTAGCGGGAGGCCAAAACTCCTACGAGCAGTACTTC
CASSLTGARLAGGQNSYEQYF
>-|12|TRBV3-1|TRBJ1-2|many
TGTGCCAGCAGCCCCTTATCCGGTGGCTACACCTTC
CASSPLSGGYTF
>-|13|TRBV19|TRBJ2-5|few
TGTGCCAGTAGTATTAGGAGGGGAGAGACCCAGTACTTC
CASSIRRGETQYF
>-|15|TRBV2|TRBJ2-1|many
TGTGCCAGCAGTATGGACAGCTTGGGCAGGAATGAGCAGTTCTTC
CASSMDSLGRNEQFF
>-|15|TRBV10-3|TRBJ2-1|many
TGTGCCATCAGGGAGGGGGAAAGCTCCTACAATGAGCAGTTCTTC
CAIREGESSYNEQFF
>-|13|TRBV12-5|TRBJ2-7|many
TGTGCTAGTGGCCTTACGGTCGCAGACGAGCAGTACTTC
CASGLTVADEQYF
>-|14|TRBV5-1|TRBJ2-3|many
TGCGCCAGCAGCCCTCACAGGGAGACAGATACGCAGTATTTT
CASSPHRETDTQYF
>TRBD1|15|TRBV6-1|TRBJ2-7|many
TGTGCCAGCAGCCCCACACAGGGGGGCCCCTACGAGCAGTACTTC
CASSPTQGGPYEQYF
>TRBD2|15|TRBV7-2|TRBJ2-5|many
TGTGCCAGCAGCTTAGACGGGAGGGAGTTGGAGACCCAGTACTTC
CASSLDGRELETQYF
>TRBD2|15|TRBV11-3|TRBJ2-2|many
TGTGCCAGCAGCCAAGTCCGGGGGGTCCACGGGGAGCTGTTTTTT
CASSQVRGVHGELFF
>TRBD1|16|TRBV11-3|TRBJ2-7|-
TGTGCCAGCAGCCCCGGGCGGACAGGGGGATACTACGAGCAGTACTTC
CASSPGRTGGYYEQYF